This T cell receptor beta chain appears in the sequencing data of a study of CD8 T cells in ankylosing spondylitis. To note about this clonotype: Its antigen remains unidentified.

Whole-study results and caveats: Among TCR beta sequences, a motif of under 10 highly homologous variants appeared characteristic of ankylosing spondylitis blood. There were earlier reports of some motif variants in reactive arthritis synovial fluid and blood. The clones that were linked to disease were reported to be significantly enriched in matched synovial fluid samples from ankylosing spondylitis patients.

This CDR3 has 14 amino acids. Losses at the gene ends were 1 base for V and 4 bases for J; bases not matched to a gene: 2. The germline CDR1 and CDR2 sequences are LGHNA and YSLEER. As the method for making TCR beta libraries, quantitative 5'-RACE with molecular barcodes was used. TCRdb processed the 5' RACE reads anew with MiXCR; each CDR3 protein has one entry. The data show 150,000 to 200,000 distinct CDR3 sequences, about a third seen once. V and J are TRBV4-3 and TRBJ1-2; 8 bases are shared with TRBD1. The sequence was collected from a male donor with ankylosing spondylitis. Specimen: synovial fluid, either unsorted or a sorted T cell fraction (not recorded which). The CDR3 loop reads CASSQADRGYGYTF. CDR3 in DNA: TGCGCCAGCAGCCAAGCAGACAGGGGCTATGGCTACACCTTC.